Sequencing of this T cell receptor (beta chain) was carried out in a study of T cell repertoires in cytomegalovirus infection. TCRdb recomputed calls from the reads with MiXCR, one row per CDR3 protein. The sample gives almost 500,000 distinct CDR3 sequences, over 9% of which show up once; 9.5% to 13% is in the top ten. This clonotype was counted at least ten times. This CDR3 contains 14 residues. CDR1 and CDR2 (germline): LNHDA, SQIVND (reference sequence). The V end lost 4 bases, the J end lost 6 bases, and 14 bases lay between the germline ends. Sample: PBMCs. The rearrangement uses TRBV19 and TRBJ2-3; weak D call: TRBD2 (5 bases). The TCR sequence derives from a human donor in good health (CMV status not recorded). Some clones in this sample may be carry-over from other donors' samples. CDR3 loop: CASSKGQDWDTQYF. As DNA, the CDR3 is TGTGCCAGTAGTAAAGGCCAGGACTGGGATACGCAGTATTTT.